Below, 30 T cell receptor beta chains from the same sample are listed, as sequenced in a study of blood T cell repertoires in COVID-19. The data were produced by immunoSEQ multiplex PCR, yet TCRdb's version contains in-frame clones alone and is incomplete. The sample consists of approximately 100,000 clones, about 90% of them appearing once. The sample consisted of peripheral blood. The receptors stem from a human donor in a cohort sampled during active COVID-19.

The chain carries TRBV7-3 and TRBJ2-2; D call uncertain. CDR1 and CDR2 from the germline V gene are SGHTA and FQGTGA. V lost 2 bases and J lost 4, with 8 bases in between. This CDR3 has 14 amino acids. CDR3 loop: CASSLERSTGELFF. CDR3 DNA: TGTGCCAGCAGCTTAGAGCGTTCCACCGGGGAGCTGTTTTTT.

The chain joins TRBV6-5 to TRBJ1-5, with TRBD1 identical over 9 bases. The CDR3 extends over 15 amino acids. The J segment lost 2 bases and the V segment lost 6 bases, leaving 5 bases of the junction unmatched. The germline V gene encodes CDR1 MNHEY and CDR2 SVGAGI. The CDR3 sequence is CASRMRTGGNQPQHF. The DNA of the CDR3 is TGTGCCAGCAGGATGAGGACAGGGGGCAATCAGCCCCAGCATTTT.

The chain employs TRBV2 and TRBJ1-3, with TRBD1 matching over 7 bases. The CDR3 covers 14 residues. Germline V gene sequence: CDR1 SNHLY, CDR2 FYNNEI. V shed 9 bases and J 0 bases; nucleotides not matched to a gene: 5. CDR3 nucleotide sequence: TGTGCCAGGGGGACAGCAGTCTCTGGAAACACCATATATTTT. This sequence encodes CARGTAVSGNTIYF.

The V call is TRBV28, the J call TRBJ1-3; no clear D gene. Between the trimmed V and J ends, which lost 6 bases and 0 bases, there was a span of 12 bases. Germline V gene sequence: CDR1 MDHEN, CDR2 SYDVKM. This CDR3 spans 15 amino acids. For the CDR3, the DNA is TGTGCCAGCAGGTTAGGCCGGAGCTCTGGAAACACCATATATTTT. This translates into CASRLGRSSGNTIYF.

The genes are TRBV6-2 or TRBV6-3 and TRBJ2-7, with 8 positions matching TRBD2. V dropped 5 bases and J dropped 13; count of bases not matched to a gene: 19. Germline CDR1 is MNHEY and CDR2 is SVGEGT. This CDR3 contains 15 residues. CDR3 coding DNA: TGTGCCAGCAGTCGGGCGGGGGGCCGGCAAGAAGGCCAATACTTC. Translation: CASSRAGGRQEGQYF.

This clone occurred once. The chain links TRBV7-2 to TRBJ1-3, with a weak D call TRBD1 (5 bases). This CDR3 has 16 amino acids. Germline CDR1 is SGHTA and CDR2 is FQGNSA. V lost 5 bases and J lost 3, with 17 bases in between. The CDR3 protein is CASSRMGGGFGNTIYF. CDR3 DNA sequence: TGTGCCAGCAGCCGCATGGGGGGGGGATTTGGAAACACCATATATTTT.

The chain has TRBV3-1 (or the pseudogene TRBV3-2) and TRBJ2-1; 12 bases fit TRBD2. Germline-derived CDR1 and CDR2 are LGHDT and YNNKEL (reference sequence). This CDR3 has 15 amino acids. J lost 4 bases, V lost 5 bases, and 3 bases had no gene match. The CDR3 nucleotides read TGTGCCAGCAGCTCTAGCGGGAGGGCGTACAATGAGCAGTTCTTC. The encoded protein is CASSSSGRAYNEQFF.

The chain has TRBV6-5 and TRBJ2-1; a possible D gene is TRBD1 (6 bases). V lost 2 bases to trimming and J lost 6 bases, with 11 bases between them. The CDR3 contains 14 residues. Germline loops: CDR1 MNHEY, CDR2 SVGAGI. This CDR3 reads CASSYGRGFNEQFF. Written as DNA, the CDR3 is TGTGCCAGCAGTTACGGCAGGGGCTTCAATGAGCAGTTCTTC.

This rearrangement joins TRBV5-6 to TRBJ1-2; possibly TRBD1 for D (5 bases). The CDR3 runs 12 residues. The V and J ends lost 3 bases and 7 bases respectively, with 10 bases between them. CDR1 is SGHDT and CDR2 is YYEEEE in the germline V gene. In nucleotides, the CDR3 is TGTGCCAGCAGCTCCTCAGGGCCTGGCTACACCTTC. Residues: CASSSSGPGYTF.

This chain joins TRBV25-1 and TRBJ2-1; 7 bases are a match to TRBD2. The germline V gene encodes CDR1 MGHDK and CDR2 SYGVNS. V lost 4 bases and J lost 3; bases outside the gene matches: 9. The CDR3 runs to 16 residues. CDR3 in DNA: TGTGCCAGCAGTGCCACCCTCCGGGACTACTACAATGAGCAGTTCTTC. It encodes CASSATLRDYYNEQFF.

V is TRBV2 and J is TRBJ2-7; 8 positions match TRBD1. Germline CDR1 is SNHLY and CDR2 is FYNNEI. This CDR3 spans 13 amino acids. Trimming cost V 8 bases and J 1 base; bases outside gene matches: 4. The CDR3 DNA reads TGTGCCAGCGGACAGGGAGCGTCCTACGAGCAGTACTTC. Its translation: CASGQGASYEQYF.

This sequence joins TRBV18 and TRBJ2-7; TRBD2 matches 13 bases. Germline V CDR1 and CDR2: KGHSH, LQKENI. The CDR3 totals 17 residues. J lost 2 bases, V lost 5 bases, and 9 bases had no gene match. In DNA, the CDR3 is TGTGCCAGCTCATTTACCGGGACTAGCGGGGCTACCTACGAGCAGTACTTC. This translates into CASSFTGTSGATYEQYF.

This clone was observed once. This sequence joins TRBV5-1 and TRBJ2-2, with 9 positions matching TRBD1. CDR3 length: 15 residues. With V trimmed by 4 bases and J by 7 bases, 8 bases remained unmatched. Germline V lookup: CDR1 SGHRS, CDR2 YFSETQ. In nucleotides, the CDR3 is TGCGCCAGCAGCCTAGACAGGGGGTTTGGCGGGGAGCTGTTTTTT. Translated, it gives CASSLDRGFGGELFF.

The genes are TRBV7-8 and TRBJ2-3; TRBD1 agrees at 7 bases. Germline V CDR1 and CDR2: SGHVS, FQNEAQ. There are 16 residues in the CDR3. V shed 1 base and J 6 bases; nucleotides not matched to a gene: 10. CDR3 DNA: TGTGCCAGCAGCTTAGTTAACAGGGGTGGGTCGGATACGCAGTATTTT. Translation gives CASSLVNRGGSDTQYF.

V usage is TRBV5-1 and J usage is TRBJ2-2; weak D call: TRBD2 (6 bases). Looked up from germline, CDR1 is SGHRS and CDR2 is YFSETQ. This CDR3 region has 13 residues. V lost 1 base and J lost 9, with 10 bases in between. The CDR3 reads CASSLSGGRELFF. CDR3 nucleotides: TGCGCCAGCAGCTTGTCCGGCGGGAGGGAGCTGTTTTTT.

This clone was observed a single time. The CDR3 DNA sequence: TGTGCCAGCAGACGACTAGCGGGAGACCACCTTAGCTCCTACAATGAGCAGTTCTTC. It specifies CASRRLAGDHLSSYNEQFF. J is TRBJ2-1 and V is TRBV28, with 12 bases aligning to TRBD2. The CDR3 consists of 19 residues. V shed 6 bases and J 0 bases; nucleotides not matched to a gene: 12. Germline values: CDR1 MDHEN, CDR2 SYDVKM.

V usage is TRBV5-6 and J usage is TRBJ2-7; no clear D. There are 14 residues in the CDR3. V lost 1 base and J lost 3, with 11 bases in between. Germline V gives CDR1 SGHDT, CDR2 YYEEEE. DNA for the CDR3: TGTGCCAGCAGCTTGTCTCCGACTGACTACGAGCAGTACTTC. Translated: CASSLSPTDYEQYF.

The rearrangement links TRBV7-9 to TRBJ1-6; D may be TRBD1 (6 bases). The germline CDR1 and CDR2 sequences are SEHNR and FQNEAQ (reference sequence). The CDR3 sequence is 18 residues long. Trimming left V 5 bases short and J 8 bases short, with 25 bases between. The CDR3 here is CASSPNLETQGLHSPLHF. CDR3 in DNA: TGTGCCAGCAGCCCCAACTTGGAAACCCAGGGGCTCCATTCACCCCTCCACTTT.

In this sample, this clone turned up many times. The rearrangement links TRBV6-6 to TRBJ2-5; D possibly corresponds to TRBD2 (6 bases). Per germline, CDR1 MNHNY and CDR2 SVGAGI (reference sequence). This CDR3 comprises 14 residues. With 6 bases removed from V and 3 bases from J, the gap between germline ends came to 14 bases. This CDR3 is CASSDTSRKETQYF. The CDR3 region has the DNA TGTGCCAGCAGCGACACTAGCAGAAAAGAGACCCAGTACTTC.

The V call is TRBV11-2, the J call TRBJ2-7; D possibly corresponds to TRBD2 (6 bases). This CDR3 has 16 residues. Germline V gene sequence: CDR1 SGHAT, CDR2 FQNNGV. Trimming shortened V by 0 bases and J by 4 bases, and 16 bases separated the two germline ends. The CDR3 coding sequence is TGTGCCAGCAGCTTAGATGGGCGGGAATCCGATTACGAGCAGTACTTC. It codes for CASSLDGRESDYEQYF.

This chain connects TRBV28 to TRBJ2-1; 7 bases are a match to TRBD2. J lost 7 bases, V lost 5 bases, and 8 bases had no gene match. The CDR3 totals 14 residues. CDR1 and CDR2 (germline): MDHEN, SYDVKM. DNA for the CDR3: TGTGCCAGCAGTCTTGCGGGAGTGGGAAATGAGCAGTTCTTC. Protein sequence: CASSLAGVGNEQFF.

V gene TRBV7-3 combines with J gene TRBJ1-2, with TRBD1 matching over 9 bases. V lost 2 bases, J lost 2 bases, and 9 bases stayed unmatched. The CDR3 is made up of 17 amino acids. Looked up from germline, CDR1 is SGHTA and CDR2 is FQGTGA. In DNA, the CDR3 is TGTGCCAGCAGCTTAGTCCCTCGGACAGGGGCCAACTATGGCTACACCTTC. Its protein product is CASSLVPRTGANYGYTF.

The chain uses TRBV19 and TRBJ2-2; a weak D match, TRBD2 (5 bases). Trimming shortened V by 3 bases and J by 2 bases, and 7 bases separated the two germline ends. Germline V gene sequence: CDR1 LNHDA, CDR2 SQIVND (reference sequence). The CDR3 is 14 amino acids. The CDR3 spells CASSMAGNTGELFF. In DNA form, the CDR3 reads TGTGCCAGTAGTATGGCGGGCAACACCGGGGAGCTGTTTTTT. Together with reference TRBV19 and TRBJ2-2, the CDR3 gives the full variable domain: DGGITQSPKYLFRKEGQNVTLSCEQNLNHDAMYWYRQDPGQGLRLIYYSQIVNDFQKGDIAEGYSVSREKKESFPLTVTSAQKNPTAFYLCASSMAGNTGELFFGEGSRLTVL.

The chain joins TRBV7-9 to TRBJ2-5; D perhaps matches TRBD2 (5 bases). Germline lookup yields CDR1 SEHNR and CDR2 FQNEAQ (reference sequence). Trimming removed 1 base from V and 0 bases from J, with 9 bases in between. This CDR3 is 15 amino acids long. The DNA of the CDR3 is TGTGCCAGCAGCTTAGTCGGAGGCGACCAAGAGACCCAGTACTTC. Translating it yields CASSLVGGDQETQYF.

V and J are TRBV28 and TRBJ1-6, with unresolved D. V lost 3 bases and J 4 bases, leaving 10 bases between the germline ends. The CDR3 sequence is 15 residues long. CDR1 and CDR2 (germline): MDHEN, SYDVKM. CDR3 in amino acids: CASSFGEGYNSPLHF. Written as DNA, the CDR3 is TGTGCCAGCAGTTTTGGGGAGGGATATAATTCACCCCTCCACTTT.

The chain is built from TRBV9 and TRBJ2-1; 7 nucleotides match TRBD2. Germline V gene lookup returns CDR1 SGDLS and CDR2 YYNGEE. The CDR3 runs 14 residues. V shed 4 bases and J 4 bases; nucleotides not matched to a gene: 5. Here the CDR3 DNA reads TGTGCCAGCAGCCCAAGCGGGACTTACAATGAGCAGTTCTTC. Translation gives CASSPSGTYNEQFF.

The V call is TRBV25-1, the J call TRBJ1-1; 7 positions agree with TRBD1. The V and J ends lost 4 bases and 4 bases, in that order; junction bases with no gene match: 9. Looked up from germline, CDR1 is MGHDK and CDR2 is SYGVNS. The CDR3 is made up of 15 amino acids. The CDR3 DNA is TGTGCCAGCAGTGCCGACTGGACAGGATCCACTGAAGCTTTCTTT. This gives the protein CASSADWTGSTEAFF.

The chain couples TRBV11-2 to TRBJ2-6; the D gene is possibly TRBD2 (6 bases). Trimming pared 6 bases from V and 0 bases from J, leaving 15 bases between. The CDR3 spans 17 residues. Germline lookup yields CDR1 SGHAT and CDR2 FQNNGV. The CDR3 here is CASSHLGGSSGANVLTF. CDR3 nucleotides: TGTGCCAGCAGTCACCTCGGGGGTTCCTCTGGGGCCAACGTCCTGACTTTC.

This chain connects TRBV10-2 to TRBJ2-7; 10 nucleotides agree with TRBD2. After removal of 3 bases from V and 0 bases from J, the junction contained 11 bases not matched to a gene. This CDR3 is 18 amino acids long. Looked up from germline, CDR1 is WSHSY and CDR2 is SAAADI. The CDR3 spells CASSDGSSGGKSSYEQYF. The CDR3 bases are TGCGCCAGCAGTGACGGGTCTAGCGGGGGAAAGAGCTCCTACGAGCAGTACTTC.

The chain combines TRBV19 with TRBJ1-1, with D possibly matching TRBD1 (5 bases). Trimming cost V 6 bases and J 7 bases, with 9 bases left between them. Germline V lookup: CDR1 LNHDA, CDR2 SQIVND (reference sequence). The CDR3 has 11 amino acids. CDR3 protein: CASSLGGEAFF. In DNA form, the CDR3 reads TGTGCCAGTAGCCTCGGGGGTGAAGCTTTCTTT. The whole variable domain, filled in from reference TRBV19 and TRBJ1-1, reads DGGITQSPKYLFRKEGQNVTLSCEQNLNHDAMYWYRQDPGQGLRLIYYSQIVNDFQKGDIAEGYSVSREKKESFPLTVTSAQKNPTAFYLCASSLGGEAFFGQGTRLTVV.